This T cell receptor (beta chain) originates from a study of CD8 T cells in ankylosing spondylitis. This clonotype was counted only a few times. A read error may produce the germline difference seen at one junction end. The CDR3 is made up of 11 amino acids. Per germline, CDR1 LGHNA and CDR2 YNFKEQ. TCRdb called the 5' RACE reads again in MiXCR, with one record for every CDR3 protein. In the table there are 150,000 to 200,000 distinct CDR3 sequences, 10% to 15% of which are singletons. Material for sequencing was blood, either unsorted or a sorted T cell fraction (not recorded which). This receptor was identified in a female donor with ankylosing spondylitis or in good health (not recorded which). J is TRBJ2-1 and V is TRBV4-2; tentatively, D is TRBD2 (6 bases). The CDR3 here is CASSQGREVIF. CDR3 nucleotide sequence: TGTGCCAGCAGCCAAGGCAGGGAGGTAATCTTC.